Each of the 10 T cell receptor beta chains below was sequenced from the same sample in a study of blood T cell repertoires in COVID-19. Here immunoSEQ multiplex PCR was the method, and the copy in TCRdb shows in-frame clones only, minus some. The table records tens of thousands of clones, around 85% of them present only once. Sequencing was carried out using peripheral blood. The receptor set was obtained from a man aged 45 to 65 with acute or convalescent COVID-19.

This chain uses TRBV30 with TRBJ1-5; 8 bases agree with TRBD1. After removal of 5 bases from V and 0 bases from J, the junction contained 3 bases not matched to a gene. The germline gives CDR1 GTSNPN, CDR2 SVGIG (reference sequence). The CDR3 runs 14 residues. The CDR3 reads CAWDRGYSNQPQHF. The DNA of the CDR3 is TGTGCCTGGGACAGGGGATATAGCAATCAGCCCCAGCATTTT.

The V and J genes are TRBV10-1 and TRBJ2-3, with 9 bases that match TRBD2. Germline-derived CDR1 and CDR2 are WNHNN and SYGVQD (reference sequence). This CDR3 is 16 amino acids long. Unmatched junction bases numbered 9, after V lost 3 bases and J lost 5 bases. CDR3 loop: CASSDGRGGELDTQYF. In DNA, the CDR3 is TGCGCCAGCAGTGACGGGCGGGGGGGCGAATTAGATACGCAGTATTTT.

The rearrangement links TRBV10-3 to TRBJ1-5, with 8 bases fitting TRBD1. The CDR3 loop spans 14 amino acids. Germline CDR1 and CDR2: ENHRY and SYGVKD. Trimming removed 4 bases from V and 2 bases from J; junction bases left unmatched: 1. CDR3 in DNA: TGTGCCATCAGTGCGACAGGGGGCAATCAGCCCCAGCATTTT. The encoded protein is CAISATGGNQPQHF.

The CDR3 loop reads CASLEDSFHEQYF. CDR3 sequence (DNA): TGTGCCAGCCTGGAGGACAGCTTCCACGAGCAGTACTTC. This rearrangement joins TRBV11-2 to TRBJ2-7; D may be TRBD1 (6 bases). The V end was cut by 8 bases, the J end by 5 bases, with 16 bases between. The length of the CDR3 is 13 residues. Germline CDR1 reads SGHAT; CDR2 reads FQNNGV.

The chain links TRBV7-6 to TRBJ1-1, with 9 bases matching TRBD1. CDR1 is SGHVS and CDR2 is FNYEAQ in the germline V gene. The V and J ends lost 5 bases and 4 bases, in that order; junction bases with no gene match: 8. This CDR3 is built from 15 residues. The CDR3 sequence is CASSPQGAGSTEAFF. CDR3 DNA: TGTGCCAGCAGCCCACAGGGGGCAGGGAGCACTGAAGCTTTCTTT.

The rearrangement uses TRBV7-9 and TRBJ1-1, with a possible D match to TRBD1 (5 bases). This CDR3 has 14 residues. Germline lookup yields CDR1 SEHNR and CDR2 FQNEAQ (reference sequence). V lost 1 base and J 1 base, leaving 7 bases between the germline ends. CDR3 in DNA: TGTGCCAGCAGCTTAGGTGGGGCGAACACTGAAGCTTTCTTT. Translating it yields CASSLGGANTEAFF.

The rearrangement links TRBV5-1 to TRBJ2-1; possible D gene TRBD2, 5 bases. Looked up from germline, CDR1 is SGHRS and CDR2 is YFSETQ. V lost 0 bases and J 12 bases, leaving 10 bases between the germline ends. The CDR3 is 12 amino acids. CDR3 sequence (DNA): TGCGCCAGCAGCTTGGTTAGCGAGGGGCAGTTCTTC. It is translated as CASSLVSEGQFF.

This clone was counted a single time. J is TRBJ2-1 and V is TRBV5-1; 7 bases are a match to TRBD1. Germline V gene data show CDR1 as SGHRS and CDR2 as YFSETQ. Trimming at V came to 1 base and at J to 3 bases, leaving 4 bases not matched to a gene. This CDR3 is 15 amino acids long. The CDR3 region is CASSLNQGVYNEQFF. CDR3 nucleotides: TGCGCCAGCAGCTTGAACCAGGGGGTCTACAATGAGCAGTTCTTC.

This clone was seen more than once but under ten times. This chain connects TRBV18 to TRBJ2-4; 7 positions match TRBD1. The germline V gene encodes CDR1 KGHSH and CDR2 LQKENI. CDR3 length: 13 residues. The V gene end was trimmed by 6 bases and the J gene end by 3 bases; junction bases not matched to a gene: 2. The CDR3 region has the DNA TGTGCCAGCTCGGGGACAGACAAAAACATTCAGTACTTC. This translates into CASSGTDKNIQYF. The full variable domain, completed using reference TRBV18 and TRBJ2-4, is NAGVMQNPRHLVRRRGQEARLRCSPMKGHSHVYWYRQLPEEGLKFMVYLQKENIIDESGMPKERFSAEFPKEGPSILRIQQVVRGDSAAYFCASSGTDKNIQYFGAGTRLSVL.

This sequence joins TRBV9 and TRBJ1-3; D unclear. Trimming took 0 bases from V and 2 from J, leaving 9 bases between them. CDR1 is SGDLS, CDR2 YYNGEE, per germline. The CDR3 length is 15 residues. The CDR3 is CASSVDGGTGNTIYF. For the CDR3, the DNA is TGTGCCAGCAGCGTAGATGGAGGCACTGGAAACACCATATATTTT.